Below are 2 T cell receptor beta chains sequenced from a single sample in a study of CD8 T cells in Susac syndrome. RNA was extracted with the RNeasy kit, and a quantity of roughly 0.5 to 1 ug was reverse transcribed using random hexamers. TCRdb recomputed calls from the immunoSEQ multiplex PCR reads with MiXCR, one row per CDR3 protein. This table has around 170,000 distinct CDR3 sequences, 95% appearing once. The sequenced material came from CD4+ T cells from PBMCs. These receptors were collected from a human donor with Susac syndrome.

The J gene is TRBJ1-2, the V gene TRBV9, with D possibly being TRBD1 (6 bases). CDR1 and CDR2 from the germline V gene are SGDLS and YYNGEE. The CDR3 sequence is 13 residues long. Deletions cut 5 bases from V and 2 bases from J, with 10 bases between. The CDR3 reads CASSLGQNYGYTF. The CDR3 DNA sequence: TGTGCCAGCAGTTTAGGACAGAACTATGGCTACACCTTC.

The chain is built from TRBV28 and TRBJ1-1; D is ambiguous. This CDR3 is built from 16 residues. Germline V lookup: CDR1 MDHEN, CDR2 SYDVKM. Trimming left V 5 bases short and J 1 base short, with 17 bases between. CDR3 residues: CASSLSGPRGNTEAFF. CDR3 DNA sequence: TGTGCCAGCAGTCTCTCCGGGCCCCGGGGGAACACTGAAGCTTTCTTT.